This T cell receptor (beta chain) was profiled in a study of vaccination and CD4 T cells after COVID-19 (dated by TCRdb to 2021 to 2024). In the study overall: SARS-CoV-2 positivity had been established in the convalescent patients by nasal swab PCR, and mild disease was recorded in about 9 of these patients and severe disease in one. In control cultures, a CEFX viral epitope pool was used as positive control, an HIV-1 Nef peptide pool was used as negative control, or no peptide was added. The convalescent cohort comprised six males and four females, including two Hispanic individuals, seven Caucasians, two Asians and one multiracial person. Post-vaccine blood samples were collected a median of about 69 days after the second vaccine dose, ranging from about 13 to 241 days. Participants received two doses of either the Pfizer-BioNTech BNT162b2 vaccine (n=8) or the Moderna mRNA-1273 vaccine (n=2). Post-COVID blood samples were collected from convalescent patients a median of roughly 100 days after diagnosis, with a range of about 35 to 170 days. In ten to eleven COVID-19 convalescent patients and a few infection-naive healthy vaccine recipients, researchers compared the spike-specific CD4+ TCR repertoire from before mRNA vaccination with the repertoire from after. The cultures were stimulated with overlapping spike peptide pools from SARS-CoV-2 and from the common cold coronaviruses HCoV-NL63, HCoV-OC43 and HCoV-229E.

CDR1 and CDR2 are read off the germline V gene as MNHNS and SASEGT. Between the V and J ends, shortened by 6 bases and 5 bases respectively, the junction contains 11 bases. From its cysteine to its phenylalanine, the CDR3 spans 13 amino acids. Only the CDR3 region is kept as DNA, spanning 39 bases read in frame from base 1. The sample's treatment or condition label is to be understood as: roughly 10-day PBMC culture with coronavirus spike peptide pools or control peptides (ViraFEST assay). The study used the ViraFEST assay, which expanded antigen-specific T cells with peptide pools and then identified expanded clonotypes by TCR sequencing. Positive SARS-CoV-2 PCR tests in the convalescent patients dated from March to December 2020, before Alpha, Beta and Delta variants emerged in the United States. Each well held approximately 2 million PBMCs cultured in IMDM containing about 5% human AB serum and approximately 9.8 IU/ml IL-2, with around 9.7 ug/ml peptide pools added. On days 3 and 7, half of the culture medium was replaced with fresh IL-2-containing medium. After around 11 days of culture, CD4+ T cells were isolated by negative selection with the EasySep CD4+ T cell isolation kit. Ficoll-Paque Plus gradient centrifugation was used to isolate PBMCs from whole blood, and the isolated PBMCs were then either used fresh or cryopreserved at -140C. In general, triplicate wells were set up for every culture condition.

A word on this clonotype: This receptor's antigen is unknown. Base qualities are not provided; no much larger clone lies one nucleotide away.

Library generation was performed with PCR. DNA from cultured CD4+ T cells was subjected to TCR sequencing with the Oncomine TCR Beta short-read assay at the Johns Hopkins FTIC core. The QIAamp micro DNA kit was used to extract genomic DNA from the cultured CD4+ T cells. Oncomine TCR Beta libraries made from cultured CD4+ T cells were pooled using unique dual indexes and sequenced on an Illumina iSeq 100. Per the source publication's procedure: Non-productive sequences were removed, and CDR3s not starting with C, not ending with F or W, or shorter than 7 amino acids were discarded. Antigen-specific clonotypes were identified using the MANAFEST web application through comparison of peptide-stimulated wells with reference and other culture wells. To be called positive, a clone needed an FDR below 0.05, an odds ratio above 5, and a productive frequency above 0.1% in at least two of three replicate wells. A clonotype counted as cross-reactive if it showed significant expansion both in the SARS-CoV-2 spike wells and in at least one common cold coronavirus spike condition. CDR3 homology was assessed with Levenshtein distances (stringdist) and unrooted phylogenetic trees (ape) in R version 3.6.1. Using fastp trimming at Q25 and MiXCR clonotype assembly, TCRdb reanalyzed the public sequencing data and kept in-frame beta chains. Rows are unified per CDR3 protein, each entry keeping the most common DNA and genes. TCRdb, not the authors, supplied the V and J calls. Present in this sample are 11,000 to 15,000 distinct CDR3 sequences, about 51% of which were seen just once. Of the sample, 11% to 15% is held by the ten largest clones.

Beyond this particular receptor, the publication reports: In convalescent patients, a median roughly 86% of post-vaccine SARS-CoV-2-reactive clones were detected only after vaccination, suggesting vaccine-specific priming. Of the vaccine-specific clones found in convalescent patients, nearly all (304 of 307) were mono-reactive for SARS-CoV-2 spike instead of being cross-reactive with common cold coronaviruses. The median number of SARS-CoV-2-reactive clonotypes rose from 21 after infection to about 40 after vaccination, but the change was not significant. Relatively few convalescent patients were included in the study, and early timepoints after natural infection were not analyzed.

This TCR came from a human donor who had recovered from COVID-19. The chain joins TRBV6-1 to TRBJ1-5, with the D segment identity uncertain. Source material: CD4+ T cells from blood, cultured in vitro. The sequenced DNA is TGTGCCAGCAGAAAAGAACAAGATCAGCCCCAGCATTTT. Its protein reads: CASRKEQDQPQHF.